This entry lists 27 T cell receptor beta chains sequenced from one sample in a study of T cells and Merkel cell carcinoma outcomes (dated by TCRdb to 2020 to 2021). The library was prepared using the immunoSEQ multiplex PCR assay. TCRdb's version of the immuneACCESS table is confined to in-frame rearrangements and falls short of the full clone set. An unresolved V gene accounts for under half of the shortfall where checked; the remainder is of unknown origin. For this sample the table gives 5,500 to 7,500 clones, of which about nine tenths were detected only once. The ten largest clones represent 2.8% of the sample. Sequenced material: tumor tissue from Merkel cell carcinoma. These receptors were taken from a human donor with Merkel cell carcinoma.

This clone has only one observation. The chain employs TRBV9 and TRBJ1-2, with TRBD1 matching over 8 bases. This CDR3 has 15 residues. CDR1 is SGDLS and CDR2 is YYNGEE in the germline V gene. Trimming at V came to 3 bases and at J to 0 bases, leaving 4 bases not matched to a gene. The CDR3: CASSAAQGANYGYTF. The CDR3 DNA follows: TGTGCCAGCAGCGCAGCACAGGGGGCTAACTATGGCTACACCTTC.

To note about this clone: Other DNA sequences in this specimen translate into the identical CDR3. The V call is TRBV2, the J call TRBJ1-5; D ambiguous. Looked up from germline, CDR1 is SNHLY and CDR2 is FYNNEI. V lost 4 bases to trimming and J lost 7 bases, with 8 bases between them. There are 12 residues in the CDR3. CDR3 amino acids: CASSGEVQPQHF. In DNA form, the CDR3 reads TGTGCCAGCAGTGGAGAGGTGCAGCCCCAGCATTTT.

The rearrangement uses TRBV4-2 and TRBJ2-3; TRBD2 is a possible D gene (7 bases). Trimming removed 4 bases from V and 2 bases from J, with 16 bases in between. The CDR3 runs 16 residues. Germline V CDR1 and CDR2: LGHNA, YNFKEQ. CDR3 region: CASSPEGGIYTDTQYF. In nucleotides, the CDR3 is TGTGCCAGCAGCCCAGAGGGGGGGATCTACACAGATACGCAGTATTTT.

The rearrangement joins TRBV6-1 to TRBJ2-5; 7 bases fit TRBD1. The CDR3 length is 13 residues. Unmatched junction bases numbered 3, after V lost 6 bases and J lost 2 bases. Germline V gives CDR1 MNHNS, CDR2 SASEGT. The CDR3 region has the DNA TGTGCCAGCAGCCGGGACAGACAAGAGACCCAGTACTTC. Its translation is CASSRDRQETQYF.

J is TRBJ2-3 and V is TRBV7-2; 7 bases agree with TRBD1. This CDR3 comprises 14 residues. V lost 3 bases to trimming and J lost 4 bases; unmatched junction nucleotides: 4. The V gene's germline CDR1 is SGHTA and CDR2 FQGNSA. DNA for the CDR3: TGTGCCAGCAGCTTCAGACAGGGTGCAGATACGCAGTATTTT. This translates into CASSFRQGADTQYF.

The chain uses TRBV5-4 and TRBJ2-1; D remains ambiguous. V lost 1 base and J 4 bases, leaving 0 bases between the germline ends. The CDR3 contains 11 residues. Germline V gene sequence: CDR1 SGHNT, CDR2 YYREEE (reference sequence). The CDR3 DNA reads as TGTGCCAGCAGCTTGTACAATGAGCAGTTCTTC. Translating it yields CASSLYNEQFF.

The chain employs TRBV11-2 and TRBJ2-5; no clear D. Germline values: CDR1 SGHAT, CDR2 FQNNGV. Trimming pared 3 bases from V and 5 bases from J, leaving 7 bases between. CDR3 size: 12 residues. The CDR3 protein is CASSFQGETQYF. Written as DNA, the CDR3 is TGTGCCAGCAGCTTCCAAGGGGAGACCCAGTACTTC.

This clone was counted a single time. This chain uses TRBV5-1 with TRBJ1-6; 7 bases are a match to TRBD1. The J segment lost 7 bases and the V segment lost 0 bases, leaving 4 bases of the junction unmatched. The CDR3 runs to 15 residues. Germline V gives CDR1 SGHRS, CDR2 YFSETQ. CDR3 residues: CASSLGDSQNSPLHF. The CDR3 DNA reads TGCGCCAGCAGCTTGGGGGACAGTCAAAATTCACCCCTCCACTTT.

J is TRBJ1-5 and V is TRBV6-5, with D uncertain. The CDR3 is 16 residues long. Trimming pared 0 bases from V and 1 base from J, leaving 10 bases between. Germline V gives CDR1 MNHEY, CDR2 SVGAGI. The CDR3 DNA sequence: TGTGCCAGCAGTTACTCTGGTGGCGGAAGCAATCAGCCCCAGCATTTT. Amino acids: CASSYSGGGSNQPQHF.

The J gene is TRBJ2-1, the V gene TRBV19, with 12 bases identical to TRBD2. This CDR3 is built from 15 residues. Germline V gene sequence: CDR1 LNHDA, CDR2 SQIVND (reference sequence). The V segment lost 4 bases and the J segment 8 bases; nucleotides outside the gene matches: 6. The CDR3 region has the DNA TGTGCCAGTAGTACAACTAGCGGGGGGAGCGATGAGCAGTTCTTC. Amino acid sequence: CASSTTSGGSDEQFF.

The CDR3 loop is CASSFTGSYGYTF. The CDR3 bases are TGTGCCAGCAGCTTTACAGGGAGCTATGGCTACACCTTC. The chain links TRBV5-6 to TRBJ1-2; possible D gene TRBD1, 6 bases. Per the germline V gene, CDR1 is SGHDT and CDR2 is YYEEEE. The CDR3 spans 13 residues. V lost 2 bases and J 4 bases, leaving 9 bases between the germline ends.

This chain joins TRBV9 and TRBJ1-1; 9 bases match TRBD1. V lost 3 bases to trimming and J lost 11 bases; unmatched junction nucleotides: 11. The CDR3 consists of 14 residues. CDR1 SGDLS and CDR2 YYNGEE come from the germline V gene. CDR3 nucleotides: TGTGCCAGCAGCGCGAGCCGGGACAGGGTGCGGGCTTTCTTT. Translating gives CASSASRDRVRAFF.

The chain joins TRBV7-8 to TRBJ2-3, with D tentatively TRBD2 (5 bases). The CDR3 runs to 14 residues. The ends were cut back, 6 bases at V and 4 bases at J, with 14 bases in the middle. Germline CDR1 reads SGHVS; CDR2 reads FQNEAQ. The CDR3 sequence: CASSPRSRADTQYF. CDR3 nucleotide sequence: TGTGCCAGCAGTCCCCGGTCGAGGGCAGATACGCAGTATTTT.

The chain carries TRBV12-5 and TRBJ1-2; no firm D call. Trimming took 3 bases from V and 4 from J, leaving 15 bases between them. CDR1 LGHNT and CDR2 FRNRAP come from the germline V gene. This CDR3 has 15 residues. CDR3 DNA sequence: TGTGCTAGTGGTTTTGGGCAGGCACGATTCTATGGCTACACCTTC. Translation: CASGFGQARFYGYTF.

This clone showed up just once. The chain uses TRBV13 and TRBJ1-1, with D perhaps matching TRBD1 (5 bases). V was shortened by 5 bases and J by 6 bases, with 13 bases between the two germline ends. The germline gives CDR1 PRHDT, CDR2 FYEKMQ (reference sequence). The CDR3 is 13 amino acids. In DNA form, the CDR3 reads TGTGCCAGCAGCCCAACCCAGGGATCTGAAGCTTTCTTT. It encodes CASSPTQGSEAFF.

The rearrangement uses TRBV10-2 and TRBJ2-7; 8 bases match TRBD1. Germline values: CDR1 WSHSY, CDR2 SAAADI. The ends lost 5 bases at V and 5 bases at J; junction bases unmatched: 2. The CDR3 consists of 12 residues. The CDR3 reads CASSKTGDEQYF. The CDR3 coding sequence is TGCGCCAGCAGTAAGACAGGGGACGAGCAGTACTTC.

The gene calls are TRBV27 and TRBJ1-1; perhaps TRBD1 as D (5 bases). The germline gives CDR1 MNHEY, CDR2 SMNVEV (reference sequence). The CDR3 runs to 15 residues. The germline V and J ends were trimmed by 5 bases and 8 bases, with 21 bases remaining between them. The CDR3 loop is CASSPRPGTSNEAFF. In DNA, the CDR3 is TGTGCCAGCAGTCCGCGTCCCGGGACCTCAAACGAAGCTTTCTTT.

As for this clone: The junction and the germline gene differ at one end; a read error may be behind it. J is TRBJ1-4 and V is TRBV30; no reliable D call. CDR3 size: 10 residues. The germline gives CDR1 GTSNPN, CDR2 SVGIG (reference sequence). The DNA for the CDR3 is TGTGCCTGGAGTGCAACGGCAACTGTTTTT. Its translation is CAWSATATVF.

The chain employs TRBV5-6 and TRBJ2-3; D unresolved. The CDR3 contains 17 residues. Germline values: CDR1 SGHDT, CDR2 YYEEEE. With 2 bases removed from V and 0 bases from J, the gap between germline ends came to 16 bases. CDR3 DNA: TGTGCCAGCAGCTTCCTGTCCAGCACTCCGAGCACAGATACGCAGTATTTT. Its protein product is CASSFLSSTPSTDTQYF. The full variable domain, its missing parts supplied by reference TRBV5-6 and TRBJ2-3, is DAGVTQSPTHLIKTRGQQVTLRCSPKSGHDTVSWYQQALGQGPQFIFQYYEEEERQRGNFPDRFSGHQFPNYSSELNVNALLLGDSALYLCASSFLSSTPSTDTQYFGPGTRLTVL.

The CDR3: CATEGQIQETQYF. DNA for the CDR3: TGTGCCACCGAGGGACAGATCCAAGAGACCCAGTACTTC. The chain combines TRBV5-4 with TRBJ2-5; 7 bases are a match to TRBD1. The CDR3 totals 13 residues. Germline CDR1 and CDR2: SGHNT and YYREEE (reference sequence). The V gene end was trimmed by 9 bases and the J gene end by 1 base; junction bases not matched to a gene: 6.

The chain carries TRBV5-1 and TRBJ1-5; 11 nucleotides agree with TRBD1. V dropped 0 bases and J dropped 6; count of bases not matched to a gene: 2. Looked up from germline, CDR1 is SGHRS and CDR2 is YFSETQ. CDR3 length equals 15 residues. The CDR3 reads CASSLGTGGSQPQHF. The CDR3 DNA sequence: TGCGCCAGCAGCTTGGGGACAGGGGGCAGTCAGCCCCAGCATTTT.

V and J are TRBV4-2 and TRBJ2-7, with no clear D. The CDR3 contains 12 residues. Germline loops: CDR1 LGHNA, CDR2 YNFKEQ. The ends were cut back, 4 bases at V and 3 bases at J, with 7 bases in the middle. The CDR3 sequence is CASSPDGYEQYF. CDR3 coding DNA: TGTGCCAGCAGCCCGGACGGCTACGAGCAGTACTTC.

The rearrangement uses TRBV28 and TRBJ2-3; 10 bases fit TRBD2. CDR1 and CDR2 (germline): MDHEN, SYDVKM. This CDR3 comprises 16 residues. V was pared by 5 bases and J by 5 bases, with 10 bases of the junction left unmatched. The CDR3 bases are TGTGCCAGCAGTACCCCAGGAGCGGGGGGGTTAGATACGCAGTATTTT. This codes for CASSTPGAGGLDTQYF.

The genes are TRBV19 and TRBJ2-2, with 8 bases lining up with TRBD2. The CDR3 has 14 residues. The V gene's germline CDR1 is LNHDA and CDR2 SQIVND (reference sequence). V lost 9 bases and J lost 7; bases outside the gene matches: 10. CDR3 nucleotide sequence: TGTGCCAGCCTAAGGGGGACTAGGATCGGGGAGCTGTTTTTT. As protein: CASLRGTRIGELFF.

This CDR3 reads CASSPTGSYNSPLHF. The CDR3 DNA sequence: TGTGCCAGCAGCCCAACGGGCTCCTATAATTCACCCCTCCACTTT. The chain employs TRBV14 and TRBJ1-6; D remains unclear. Germline values: CDR1 SGHDN, CDR2 FVKESK. Deletions cut 4 bases from V and 0 bases from J, with 7 bases between. There are 15 residues in the CDR3.

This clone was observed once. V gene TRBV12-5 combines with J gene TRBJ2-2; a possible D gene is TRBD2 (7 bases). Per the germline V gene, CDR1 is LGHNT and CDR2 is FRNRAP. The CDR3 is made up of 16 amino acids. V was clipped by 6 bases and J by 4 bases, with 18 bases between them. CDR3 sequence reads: CASGQGREAGTGELFF. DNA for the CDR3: TGTGCTAGTGGCCAGGGGAGGGAGGCGGGCACCGGGGAGCTGTTTTTT. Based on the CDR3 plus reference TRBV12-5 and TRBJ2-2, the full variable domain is DARVTQTPRHKVTEMGQEVTMRCQPILGHNTVFWYRQTMMQGLELLAYFRNRAPLDDSGMPKDRFSAEMPDATLATLKIQPSEPRDSAVYFCASGQGREAGTGELFFGEGSRLTVL.

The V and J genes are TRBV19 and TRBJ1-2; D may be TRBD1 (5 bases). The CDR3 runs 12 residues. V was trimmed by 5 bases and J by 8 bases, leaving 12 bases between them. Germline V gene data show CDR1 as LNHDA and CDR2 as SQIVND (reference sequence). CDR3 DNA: TGTGCCAGTAGTCCTCAGACAGAAGGCTACACCTTC. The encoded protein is CASSPQTEGYTF. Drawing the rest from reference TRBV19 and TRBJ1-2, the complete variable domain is DGGITQSPKYLFRKEGQNVTLSCEQNLNHDAMYWYRQDPGQGLRLIYYSQIVNDFQKGDIAEGYSVSREKKESFPLTVTSAQKNPTAFYLCASSPQTEGYTFGSGTRLTVV.